One and the same sample provided the 5 T cell receptor beta chains below, sequenced in a study of HIV-infected children after antiretroviral therapy interruption. Treatment meaning: PENTA 11 planned treatment interruption arm or continuous ART arm. Unique molecular identifiers were included in an RNA-based 3' RACE TCR library. TCRdb fed the 3' RACE reads into MiXCR, producing one record per CDR3 protein. This repertoire shows about 7,000 distinct CDR3 sequences, roughly 15% found once; its top ten account for roughly an eighth. Specimen: CD45RO+ CD8+ T cells from PBMCs, pooled from several time points, collected from a donor given antiretroviral therapy, either interrupted or continuous. Subset given: memory CD8+ CD45RO+ CD45RA- T cells. These TCRs come from a pool of human donors with HIV.

In its sample, this clonotype was seen many times. The chain combines TRBV29-1 with TRBJ2-7; a possible D gene is TRBD1 (6 bases). There are 12 residues in the CDR3. V gave up 5 bases and J gave up 1 base, with 9 bases separating them. Per the germline V gene, CDR1 is SQVTM and CDR2 is ANQGSEA. As DNA, the CDR3 is TGCAGCGTTAGAGGGGGATCCTACGAGCAGTACTTC. Encoded protein: CSVRGGSYEQYF.

By sample share, this clonotype is medium-sized. The chain links TRBV5-5 to TRBJ1-1; the match to TRBD1 covers 9 bases. V shed 4 bases, J shed 3 bases, and the junction held 7 bases outside the gene matches. This CDR3 comprises 15 residues. The germline V gene has CDR1 SGHKS and CDR2 YYEKEE (reference sequence). CDR3 sequence reads: CASSASQGAYTEAFF. In DNA, the CDR3 is TGTGCCAGCAGCGCTTCACAGGGGGCCTACACTGAAGCTTTCTTT.

This clonotype showed up many times. The chain uses TRBV5-1 and TRBJ2-7; D is uncertain. With 0 bases removed from V and 4 bases from J, the gap between germline ends came to 17 bases. CDR3 length: 16 residues. Germline CDR1 SGHRS, CDR2 YFSETQ. CDR3 region: CASSLDRRPKWYEQYF. In nucleotides, the CDR3 is TGCGCCAGCAGCTTGGATCGCAGGCCCAAGTGGTACGAGCAGTACTTC.

In its sample, this clonotype is large. V and J are TRBV9 and TRBJ1-2; no reliable D call. CDR3 length equals 15 residues. Germline V gene data show CDR1 as SGDLS and CDR2 as YYNGEE. Trimming cost V 3 bases and J 0 bases, with 12 bases left between them. In nucleotides, the CDR3 is TGTGCCAGCAGCGGCAACCCCAGTACTAACTATGGCTACACCTTC. This gives the protein CASSGNPSTNYGYTF.

This clonotype was seen at least ten times. The chain has TRBV18 and TRBJ2-5, with D possibly being TRBD1 (7 bases). Trimming shortened V by 3 bases and J by 5 bases, and 16 bases separated the two germline ends. Per germline, CDR1 KGHSH and CDR2 LQKENI. This CDR3 region has 15 residues. The CDR3, as DNA: TGTGCCAGCTCACCGAAAATGGCAGGGGGGGAGACCCAGTACTTC. Its protein is CASSPKMAGGETQYF. Full variable domain (missing parts from reference TRBV18 and TRBJ2-5): NAGVMQNPRHLVRRRGQEARLRCSPMKGHSHVYWYRQLPEEGLKFMVYLQKENIIDESGMPKERFSAEFPKEGPSILRIQQVVRGDSAAYFCASSPKMAGGETQYFGPGTRLLVL.